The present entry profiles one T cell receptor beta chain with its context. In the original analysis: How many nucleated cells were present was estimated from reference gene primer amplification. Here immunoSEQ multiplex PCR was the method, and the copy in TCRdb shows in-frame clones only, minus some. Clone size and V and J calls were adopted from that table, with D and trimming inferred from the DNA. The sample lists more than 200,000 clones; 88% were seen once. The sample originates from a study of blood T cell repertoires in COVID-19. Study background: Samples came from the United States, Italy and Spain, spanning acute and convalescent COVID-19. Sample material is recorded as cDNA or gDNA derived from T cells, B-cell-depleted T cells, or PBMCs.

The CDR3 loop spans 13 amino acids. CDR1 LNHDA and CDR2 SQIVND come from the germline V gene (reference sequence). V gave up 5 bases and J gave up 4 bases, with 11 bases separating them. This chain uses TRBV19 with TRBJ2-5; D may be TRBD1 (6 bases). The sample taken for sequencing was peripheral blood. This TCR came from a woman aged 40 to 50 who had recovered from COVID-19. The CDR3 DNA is TGTGCCAGTAGTCCCAGGGGCAGAGAGACCCAGTACTTC. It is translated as CASSPRGRETQYF.